Listed here are 31 T cell receptor beta chains from one sample, sequenced in a study of blood T cell repertoires in COVID-19. Measured with immunoSEQ multiplex PCR; TCRdb has only the in-frame clones, and not every one. This table holds 300,000 or so clones, about 90% found once. Sequencing input: peripheral blood. These receptors all stem from a woman between 40 and 50 years old who had recovered from COVID-19.

V gene TRBV25-1 combines with J gene TRBJ2-5; D is unresolved. The ends were cut back, 2 bases at V and 6 bases at J, with 7 bases in the middle. The CDR3 contains 12 residues. Germline V gene lookup returns CDR1 MGHDK and CDR2 SYGVNS. The CDR3 region is CASSERKQTQYF. The CDR3 DNA follows: TGTGCCAGCAGTGAAAGAAAGCAGACCCAGTACTTC.

The chain recombines TRBV11-1 with TRBJ2-7, with TRBD1 identical over 9 bases. With V trimmed by 1 base and J by 4 bases, 2 bases remained unmatched. Germline CDR1 and CDR2: SGHAT and FQDESV (reference sequence). The CDR3 loop spans 14 amino acids. The CDR3 sequence is CASSLGDRVYEQYF. The CDR3 DNA reads as TGTGCCAGCAGCTTAGGGGACAGGGTGTACGAGCAGTACTTC.

This chain uses TRBV6-1 with TRBJ2-7; D possibly corresponds to TRBD1 (5 bases). This CDR3 has 16 residues. Per germline, CDR1 MNHNS and CDR2 SASEGT. V lost 3 bases and J lost 0, with 15 bases in between. The CDR3 sequence: CASSEFLPQGSYEQYF. CDR3 nucleotides: TGTGCCAGCAGTGAGTTCCTCCCGCAGGGCTCCTACGAGCAGTACTTC.

This clone was observed a few times. The gene calls are TRBV28 and TRBJ2-5, with 12 nucleotides matching TRBD2. There are 15 residues in the CDR3. V gave up 4 bases and J gave up 5 bases; unmatched junction bases: 5. Germline V CDR1 and CDR2: MDHEN, SYDVKM. The CDR3: CASSSLAGGGETQYF. As DNA, the CDR3 is TGTGCCAGCAGTTCACTAGCGGGGGGCGGGGAGACCCAGTACTTC.

The chain has TRBV9 and TRBJ1-3; 7 nucleotides line up with TRBD1. Germline V CDR1 and CDR2: SGDLS, YYNGEE. The junction had 8 bases not matched to a gene; V was cut back by 3 bases and J by 2 bases. The CDR3 runs 16 residues. This CDR3 reads CASSGQTGTAGNTIYF. The CDR3 DNA reads as TGTGCCAGCAGCGGACAAACCGGGACAGCTGGAAACACCATATATTTT.

The gene calls are TRBV5-1 and TRBJ1-1; no firm D call. From germline, CDR1 is SGHRS and CDR2 YFSETQ. This CDR3 region has 15 residues. The V gene lost 0 bases and the J gene lost 5 bases, with 14 bases spanning the gap. CDR3 residues: CASSLAASVVTEAFF. For the CDR3, the DNA is TGCGCCAGCAGCTTGGCCGCTTCGGTAGTAACTGAAGCTTTCTTT.

This clone was detected only once. The chain employs TRBV30 and TRBJ2-3, with TRBD1 matching over 8 bases. The CDR3 totals 15 residues. From germline, CDR1 is GTSNPN and CDR2 SVGIG (reference sequence). V lost 0 bases, J lost 4 bases, and 6 bases stayed unmatched. This CDR3 reads CAWSVWKQGADTQYF. The CDR3 DNA reads as TGTGCCTGGAGTGTATGGAAACAGGGGGCAGATACGCAGTATTTT.

A single count supports this clone. This chain links TRBV27 with TRBJ2-5; D possibly corresponds to TRBD1 (5 bases). The CDR3 consists of 13 residues. The germline V and J ends were trimmed by 5 bases and 5 bases, with 12 bases remaining between them. Germline loops: CDR1 MNHEY, CDR2 SMNVEV (reference sequence). CDR3 sequence: CASSRTLGETQYF. The CDR3, as DNA: TGTGCCAGCAGTCGGACACTCGGGGAGACCCAGTACTTC.

This clone was counted a single time. V and J are TRBV5-1 and TRBJ1-2, with 7 bases identical to TRBD1. This CDR3 is 14 amino acids long. Germline CDR1 SGHRS, CDR2 YFSETQ. The junction had 5 bases not matched to a gene; V was cut back by 2 bases and J by 4 bases. The CDR3 loop reads CASSFGDSFYGYTF. In nucleotides, the CDR3 is TGCGCCAGCAGCTTCGGGGACAGCTTCTATGGCTACACCTTC.

The J gene is TRBJ2-7, the V gene TRBV7-9, with D perhaps matching TRBD2 (5 bases). V lost 4 bases, J lost 3 bases, and 13 bases lay in between. The CDR3 consists of 14 residues. Germline-derived CDR1 and CDR2 are SEHNR and FQNEAQ (reference sequence). CDR3 sequence: CASSSVDGGYEQYF. Written as DNA, the CDR3 is TGTGCCAGCAGCTCCGTGGACGGAGGCTACGAGCAGTACTTC.

The chain uses TRBV9 and TRBJ1-1; 7 bases align to TRBD1. Germline loops: CDR1 SGDLS, CDR2 YYNGEE. With 3 bases clipped from V and 5 bases from J, the junction kept 7 bases outside the gene matches. The CDR3 has 14 residues. The CDR3 DNA reads TGTGCCAGCAGCGGAGGGGGCCGGGGGACTGAAGCTTTCTTT. This codes for CASSGGGRGTEAFF.

The gene calls are TRBV7-8 and TRBJ2-6, with TRBD1 as a possible D gene (5 bases). This CDR3 has 15 amino acids. The V gene's germline CDR1 is SGHVS and CDR2 FQNEAQ. With 7 bases removed from V and 0 bases from J, the gap between germline ends came to 10 bases. In DNA, the CDR3 is TGTGCCAGCAACGAAGACAGCTCTGGGGCCAACGTCCTGACTTTC. Its translation: CASNEDSSGANVLTF.

This clone was seen only once. The V and J genes are TRBV30 and TRBJ2-5, with a weak D call TRBD1 (5 bases). V gave up 3 bases and J gave up 4 bases, with 15 bases separating them. The CDR3 covers 14 residues. Germline CDR1 is GTSNPN and CDR2 is SVGIG (reference sequence). The CDR3 bases are TGTGCCTGGAGCGGACAATCCCTCCGAGAGACCCAGTACTTC. Protein sequence: CAWSGQSLRETQYF.

The chain is built from TRBV5-1 and TRBJ1-5; 7 bases fit TRBD1. With 1 base clipped from V and 5 bases from J, the junction kept 6 bases outside the gene matches. Per the germline V gene, CDR1 is SGHRS and CDR2 is YFSETQ. The CDR3 is 15 residues long. CDR3 residues: CASSLSGTGDQPQHF. CDR3 DNA sequence: TGCGCCAGCAGCTTGTCGGGTACAGGGGATCAGCCCCAGCATTTT.

The chain links TRBV19 to TRBJ2-2, with a tentative D call TRBD1 (6 bases). V was shortened by 9 bases and J by 1 base, with 12 bases between the two germline ends. The germline gives CDR1 LNHDA, CDR2 SQIVND (reference sequence). The CDR3 runs 14 residues. CDR3 nucleotides: TGTGCCAGCCAGGGGTTGGGGAACACCGGGGAGCTGTTTTTT. It yields the protein CASQGLGNTGELFF.

This chain connects TRBV5-1 to TRBJ2-3; TRBD2 agrees at 12 bases. CDR1 and CDR2 from the germline V gene are SGHRS and YFSETQ. This CDR3 is built from 16 residues. The ends lost 4 bases at V and 6 bases at J; junction bases unmatched: 9. Here the CDR3 reads CASSPRLAGEDDTQYF. CDR3 DNA sequence: TGCGCCAGCAGCCCCAGACTAGCGGGAGAGGACGATACGCAGTATTTT.

This clone occurred once. The rearrangement links TRBV7-9 to TRBJ1-4, with D unclear. Germline lookup yields CDR1 SEHNR and CDR2 FQNEAQ (reference sequence). The CDR3 runs to 16 residues. V dropped 1 base and J dropped 1 base, with 10 bases sitting between them. CDR3 residues: CASSLGMGGTNEKLFF. The CDR3, as DNA: TGTGCCAGCAGCTTAGGAATGGGAGGAACTAATGAAAAACTGTTTTTT.

The chain joins TRBV7-8 to TRBJ2-1, with D uncertain. Germline V lookup: CDR1 SGHVS, CDR2 FQNEAQ. Between the trimmed V and J ends, which lost 1 base and 6 bases, there was a span of 10 bases. This CDR3 spans 14 amino acids. This CDR3 is CASSLDLVGNEQFF. The CDR3 DNA is TGTGCCAGCAGCTTAGATTTGGTCGGCAATGAGCAGTTCTTC.

This clone was observed a single time. The gene calls are TRBV12-3 or TRBV12-4 and TRBJ1-1; 9 nucleotides agree with TRBD1. V was pared by 6 bases and J by 4 bases, with 3 bases of the junction left unmatched. CDR3 length equals 13 residues. As DNA, the CDR3 is TGTGCCAGCAGGCCACAGGGGGCCACTGAAGCTTTCTTT. Translation: CASRPQGATEAFF.

For the CDR3, the DNA is TGTGCCAGCAGCTTAATTAGCGGGGGGGGCACAGATACGCAGTATTTT. Translation gives CASSLISGGGTDTQYF. The chain is built from TRBV5-6 and TRBJ2-3, with TRBD2 matching over 11 bases. The trim removed 2 bases at V and 1 base at J, leaving 3 bases unmatched. CDR3 length: 16 amino acids. The germline gives CDR1 SGHDT, CDR2 YYEEEE.

The chain uses TRBV4-1 and TRBJ1-6; no clear D gene. The V and J ends lost 0 bases and 8 bases respectively, with 5 bases between them. The germline CDR1 and CDR2 sequences are MGHRA and YSYEKL. The CDR3 spans 13 residues. CDR3 bases: TGCGCCAGCAGCCAAGAAGCTTATTCACCCCTCCACTTT. Its protein product is CASSQEAYSPLHF.

In this sample, this clone turned up once. The J gene is TRBJ2-2, the V gene TRBV4-1, with 9 bases aligning to TRBD2. The V gene end was trimmed by 3 bases and the J gene end by 6 bases; junction bases not matched to a gene: 8. Germline-derived CDR1 and CDR2 are MGHRA and YSYEKL. The CDR3 consists of 16 residues. The DNA for the CDR3 is TGCGCCAGCAGCCACCATAGCGGGGGAGCGGCCGGGGAGCTGTTTTTT. Residues: CASSHHSGGAAGELFF.

V usage is TRBV6-5 and J usage is TRBJ1-5; D unresolved. V lost 6 bases, J lost 9 bases, and 15 bases lay in between. The CDR3 loop spans 13 amino acids. Germline CDR1 and CDR2: MNHEY and SVGAGI. DNA for the CDR3: TGTGCCAGCAGGAAAGTGAGCGGAAGGCCCCAGCATTTT. Protein sequence: CASRKVSGRPQHF.

This chain connects TRBV4-1 to TRBJ2-1, with a possible D match to TRBD2 (5 bases). Per the germline V gene, CDR1 is MGHRA and CDR2 is YSYEKL. V lost 2 bases and J 9 bases, leaving 17 bases between the germline ends. The CDR3 spans 15 residues. The CDR3 nucleotides read TGCGCCAGCAGCCAACCCGAGGGTTATCAGCCTGAGCAGTTCTTC. Translation: CASSQPEGYQPEQFF.

This rearrangement joins TRBV30 to TRBJ1-6; TRBD1 is a possible D gene (5 bases). The CDR3 is 13 residues long. Deletions cut 8 bases from V and 7 bases from J, with 15 bases between. Germline V CDR1 and CDR2: GTSNPN, SVGIG (reference sequence). CDR3 sequence reads: CAVDQGQNSPLHF. The CDR3 DNA follows: TGTGCCGTCGATCAGGGTCAGAATTCACCCCTCCACTTT.

This clone was observed a few times. This rearrangement joins TRBV29-1 to TRBJ2-7, with TRBD2 matching over 11 bases. This CDR3 has 17 amino acids. The germline CDR1 and CDR2 sequences are SQVTM and ANQGSEA. V dropped 0 bases and J dropped 2; count of bases not matched to a gene: 9. The CDR3 nucleotides are TGCAGCGTTGAAGATCTCGAGACTAGCGGGGAACCCTACGAGCAGTACTTC. This encodes CSVEDLETSGEPYEQYF.

This sequence joins TRBV28 and TRBJ1-2, with 9 bases fitting TRBD1. Germline lookup yields CDR1 MDHEN and CDR2 SYDVKM. Trimming took 2 bases from V and 7 from J; bases not matched to a gene: 2. This CDR3 spans 13 amino acids. The CDR3 loop is CASSLTGGIGYTF. The CDR3 DNA reads as TGTGCCAGCAGTTTAACAGGGGGCATTGGCTACACCTTC.

This chain links TRBV19 with TRBJ1-1; 11 bases match TRBD1. CDR1 LNHDA and CDR2 SQIVND come from the germline V gene (reference sequence). The CDR3 extends over 15 amino acids. Trimming cost V 3 bases and J 8 bases; bases outside gene matches: 8. The CDR3 spells CASSIWGQGEREAFF. The CDR3 nucleotides are TGTGCCAGTAGTATTTGGGGACAGGGGGAAAGGGAAGCTTTCTTT.

The V call is TRBV7-3, the J call TRBJ1-2, with 9 bases matching TRBD1. Germline assignment: CDR1 SGHTA and CDR2 FQGTGA. CDR3 size: 14 residues. J lost 4 bases, V lost 4 bases, and 4 bases had no gene match. The CDR3 sequence: CASSYGTGPYGYTF. As DNA, the CDR3 is TGTGCCAGCAGCTACGGGACAGGGCCCTATGGCTACACCTTC. The full variable domain, completed using reference TRBV7-3 and TRBJ1-2, is GAGVSQTPSNKVTEKGKYVELRCDPISGHTALYWYRQSLGQGPEFLIYFQGTGAADDSGLPNDRFFAVRPEGSVSTLKIQRTERGDSAVYLCASSYGTGPYGYTFGSGTRLTVV.

The chain carries TRBV7-8 and TRBJ1-1; D uncertain. This CDR3 is 13 amino acids long. V lost 1 base to trimming and J lost 0 bases, with 3 bases between them. The germline CDR1 and CDR2 sequences are SGHVS and FQNEAQ. The CDR3 region has the DNA TGTGCCAGCAGCTTAGACATGAACACTGAAGCTTTCTTT. Its translation is CASSLDMNTEAFF. The full variable domain, with the rest looked up from reference TRBV7-8 and TRBJ1-1, is GAGVSQSPRYKVAKRGQDVALRCDPISGHVSLFWYQQALGQGPEFLTYFQNEAQLDKSGLPSDRFFAERPEGSVSTLKIQRTQQEDSAVYLCASSLDMNTEAFFGQGTRLTVV.

The V call is TRBV9, the J call TRBJ2-3; 9 bases match TRBD2. J was trimmed by 3 bases and V by 3 bases; bases with no gene match: 8. The CDR3 is 16 residues long. CDR1 and CDR2 (germline): SGDLS, YYNGEE. The CDR3 sequence is CASSAPLAGRTDTQYF. The CDR3 nucleotides are TGTGCCAGCAGCGCCCCCCTAGCGGGGAGGACAGATACGCAGTATTTT.